The clone carrying this TCR beta chain was picked up a small number of times. The ends were cut back, 0 bases at V and 7 bases at J, with 19 bases in the middle. This CDR3 spans 17 amino acids. Germline CDR1 reads SGHAT; CDR2 reads FQNNGV. The sample originates from a study of T cells after yellow fever vaccination. Via MiXCR, TCRdb re-called the 5' RACE reads, giving one row per CDR3 protein. The data hold 500,000 to 650,000 distinct CDR3 sequences, with approximately 13% observed a single time. The chain has TRBV11-2 and TRBJ2-1; D might be TRBD1 or TRBD2, each matching 5 bases. The source was PBMCs, collected on the day of the yellow fever booster vaccination. This clonotype originated in a man younger than 40 who received the YFV17D yellow fever vaccine. CDR3 sequence (DNA): TGTGCCAGCAGCTTAGACGTTCGGCAGGGTGGGGGAAATGAGCAGTTCTTC. Residues: CASSLDVRQGGGNEQFF.